These T cell receptor beta chains were read from a single sample in a study of CD8 T cells in Susac syndrome. TCRdb processed the immunoSEQ multiplex PCR reads anew with MiXCR; each CDR3 protein has one entry. This table holds tens of thousands of distinct CDR3 sequences, 85% to 95% found once. Sequenced: CD8+ T cells from PBMCs. The origin of the receptors is a human donor with Susac syndrome. The CDR3 runs from the conserved cysteine through the conserved F or W. D genes are given only for firm matches. For some rows the clone size is stated as once, few or many, or as a class when expanded; others skip it.

D gene | J gene | clone size | V gene | CDR3 protein | CDR3 DNA
. | TRBJ1-1 | . | TRBV7-8 | CASSLRSSTEAFF | TGTGCCAGCAGCTTAAGGTCAAGCACTGAAGCTTTCTTT
. | TRBJ2-7 | . | TRBV6-1 | CASGDGLSYEQYF | TGTGCCAGCGGCGACGGGCTTTCCTACGAGCAGTACTTC
. | TRBJ2-1 | . | TRBV6-6 | CASSPSRDEQFF | TGTGCCAGCAGTCCATCTCGGGATGAGCAGTTCTTC
. | TRBJ2-5 | . | TRBV3-1 | CASSQGPYQETQYF | TGTGCCAGCAGCCAAGGGCCCTACCAAGAGACCCAGTACTTC
. | TRBJ2-7 | . | TRBV2 | CASRKQGTYEQYF | TGTGCCAGCAGGAAACAGGGAACCTACGAGCAGTACTTC
. | TRBJ1-2 | . | TRBV12-3/TRBV12-4 | CASSFGPGVGYTF | TGTGCCAGCAGTTTCGGTCCGGGGGTTGGCTACACCTTC
. | TRBJ1-4 | . | TRBV29-1 | CSVPRVDRGLFF | TGCAGCGTACCCAGAGTGGATAGAGGACTGTTTTTT
. | TRBJ2-7 | . | TRBV27 | CATSRGAEQYF | TGTGCCACTTCTAGGGGGGCCGAGCAGTACTTC
TRBD2 | TRBJ2-1 | . | TRBV20-1 | CSAPWGGEQFF | TGCAGTGCTCCCTGGGGGGGTGAGCAGTTCTTC
. | TRBJ1-1 | . | TRBV13 | CASSTPPGQYTEAFF | TGTGCCAGCAGCACACCCCCGGGACAATACACTGAAGCTTTCTTT
TRBD1 | TRBJ1-1 | . | TRBV5-6 | CASSWGQDEAFF | TGTGCCAGCAGCTGGGGACAGGATGAAGCTTTCTTT
TRBD2 | TRBJ2-5 | . | TRBV30 | CAWSDGGSAVWETQYF | TGTGCCTGGAGTGACGGCGGGAGCGCAGTATGGGAGACCCAGTACTTC
TRBD1 | TRBJ1-2 | . | TRBV24-1 | CATSEATGEGYGYTF | TGTGCCACCAGTGAGGCGACAGGGGAGGGCTATGGCTACACCTTC
TRBD1 | TRBJ1-2 | . | TRBV7-9 | CASSQQGNDYGYTF | TGTGCCAGCAGCCAACAGGGGAACGACTATGGCTACACCTTC
. | TRBJ2-5 | . | TRBV5-1 | CASSFEGSTETQYF | TGCGCCAGCAGCTTCGAGGGTTCTACAGAGACCCAGTACTTC
TRBD2 | TRBJ2-3 | . | TRBV5-1 | CASSLRLAGGQTDTQYF | TGCGCCAGCAGCCTACGACTAGCGGGAGGACAGACAGATACGCAGTATTTT
. | TRBJ2-7 | . | TRBV30 | CAWSGDYEQYF | TGTGCCTGGAGTGGGGACTACGAGCAGTACTTC
. | TRBJ2-7 | once | TRBV7-9 | CASSGLSISYEQYF | TGTGCCAGCAGCGGACTATCTATCTCCTACGAGCAGTACTTC
. | TRBJ1-4 | . | TRBV27 | CASSLRLQGKLFF | TGTGCCAGCAGTTTAAGGCTTCAGGGGAAACTGTTTTTT
. | TRBJ2-1 | once | TRBV28 | CASSTTGDEQFF | TGTGCCAGCAGTACTACTGGAGATGAGCAGTTCTTC
. | TRBJ2-2 | . | TRBV29-1 | CSVPGRNTGELFF | TGCAGCGTGCCCGGTCGGAACACCGGGGAGCTGTTTTTT
. | TRBJ2-7 | . | TRBV4-2 | CASGTGLGDEQYF | TGTGCCAGCGGAACGGGGCTAGGGGACGAGCAGTACTTC
. | TRBJ2-1 | once | TRBV28 | CASSPVYAYNEQFF | TGTGCCAGCAGCCCCGTTTATGCCTACAATGAGCAGTTCTTC
. | TRBJ1-1 | . | TRBV15 | CATSTITEAFF | TGTGCCACCAGCACGATCACTGAAGCTTTCTTT
. | TRBJ2-3 | . | TRBV5-1 | CASSLEAEGTDTQYF | TGCGCCAGCAGCTTGGAGGCAGAAGGCACAGATACGCAGTATTTT
. | TRBJ2-1 | . | TRBV28 | CASSLSHYNEQFF | TGTGCCAGCAGTTTGTCCCACTACAATGAGCAGTTCTTC
. | TRBJ1-1 | . | TRBV15 | CATSMSTMNTEAFF | TGTGCCACCAGCATGTCGACCATGAACACTGAAGCTTTCTTT
TRBD2 | TRBJ2-2 | few | TRBV6-1 | CASSVAGGNTGELFF | TGTGCCAGTAGTGTAGCGGGAGGGAACACCGGGGAGCTGTTTTTT
TRBD1 | TRBJ2-2 | . | TRBV2 | CASTIGQGTGELFF | TGTGCCAGCACCATAGGACAGGGAACCGGGGAGCTGTTTTTT
TRBD1 | TRBJ2-2 | . | TRBV5-6 | CASSSRQGDTGELFF | TGTGCCAGCAGCTCCCGACAGGGAGACACCGGGGAGCTGTTTTTT